This TCR beta chain was obtained from a study of cytomegalovirus exposure and HLA in healthy donors. A multiplex PCR was run with 60 Vbeta primers and 13 Jbeta primers. Method: immunoSEQ multiplex PCR; TCRdb's copy keeps in-frame clones and lacks some. The sample yields about 160,000 clones, around nine tenths seen once. Per the germline V gene, CDR1 is SEHNR and CDR2 is FQNEAQ (reference sequence). This CDR3 has 16 residues. The V segment lost 1 base and the J segment 5 bases; nucleotides outside the gene matches: 7. The sequence derives from a woman in her twenties or thirties in good health and CMV-seronegative. J is TRBJ2-7 and V is TRBV7-9, with TRBD1 identical over 11 bases. The sample consisted of PBMCs. CDR3 loop: CASSLVDRGRNHEQYF. CDR3 nucleotides: TGTGCCAGCAGCTTAGTGGACAGGGGGCGTAACCACGAGCAGTACTTC. The whole variable domain, filled in from reference TRBV7-9 and TRBJ2-7, reads DTGVSQNPRHKITKRGQNVTFRCDPISEHNRLYWYRQTLGQGPEFLTYFQNEAQLEKSRLLSDRFSAERPKGSFSTLEIQRTEQGDSAMYLCASSLVDRGRNHEQYFGPGTRLTVT.